A single T cell receptor beta chain is shown here with its context. Its specificity is not known. Other DNA sequences in this specimen translate into the identical CDR3. The record originates from a study of human CD4 T cells and Enterobacteriaceae. Study results and caveats: Specific clonotypes appeared less expanded ex vivo than cross-reactive ones.

This CDR3 contains 15 residues. Germline V gene data show CDR1 as MDHEN and CDR2 as SYDVKM. V was trimmed by 5 bases and J by 3 bases, leaving 11 bases between them. Using immunoSEQ multiplex PCR, the repertoire was profiled, and TCRdb retains in-frame clones only, with some absent. The table has fewer than 35,000 clones, roughly 80% seen once. The memory gate held CD4+ cells that were not CD45RA+CCR7+CD95- naive cells, over 98% pure. Healthy donor blood came from Swiss blood donation centers. CD4+ T cells and monocytes were enriched with CD4 and CD14 microbeads. Sorted cells lacked CD8+, CD14+, CD16+, CD56+, CD19+ and CD25-bright cells.

This clonotype originated in a human donor in good health. The gene calls are TRBV28 and TRBJ2-6; a weak D match, TRBD1 (6 bases). Sequencing was performed on memory CD4+ T cells from blood. The CDR3 is CASSQQGGGANVLTF. The CDR3 DNA reads TGTGCCAGCAGTCAACAGGGCGGTGGGGCCAACGTCCTGACTTTC.